The 22 T cell receptor beta chains reported below all come from one sample, sequenced in a study of T cells in Graves' hyperthyroidism and ophthalmopathy. RNA transcripts yielded amplified TCR beta CDR3 regions. First-round RT-PCR targeting the TCR CDR3 was performed with the HTBI primer set. TCRdb re-derived calls from the multiplex PCR reads in MiXCR, one entry per CDR3 protein. The table lists fewer than 110,000 distinct CDR3 sequences, approximately 50% of them singletons. The specimen was blood. The receptors were gathered from a man in his forties or fifties with Graves' hyperthyroidism.

The chain employs TRBV7-8 and TRBJ1-4; D is uncertain. Germline values: CDR1 SGHVS, CDR2 FQNEAQ. The V end lost 3 bases, the J end lost 5 bases, and 10 bases lay between the germline ends. This CDR3 is built from 14 residues. The CDR3 sequence is CASSFPEGNEKLFF. The CDR3 region has the DNA TGTGCCAGCAGCTTCCCCGAGGGCAATGAAAAACTGTTTTTT.

Note on this clonotype: A clone one base away is much larger, so this may be a read error. This chain uses TRBV5-6 with TRBJ2-2, with D possibly TRBD1 on 5 matching bases. The V and J ends lost 7 bases and 4 bases respectively, with 17 bases between them. The V gene's germline CDR1 is SGHDT and CDR2 YYEEEE. This CDR3 is 15 amino acids long. The CDR3 loop reads CASQKGFVGTGELFF. Written as DNA, the CDR3 is TGTGCCAGCCAGAAGGGGTTCGTCGGCACCGGGGAGCTGTTTTTT.

The J gene is TRBJ2-1, the V gene TRBV15; D is possibly TRBD1 or TRBD2 (5 bases each). CDR3 length equals 13 residues. Germline V gene sequence: CDR1 LNHNV, CDR2 YYDKDF (reference sequence). The germline V and J ends were trimmed by 0 bases and 13 bases, with 13 bases remaining between them. The CDR3 DNA sequence: TGTGCCACCAGCAGAGACGAGGGACCGCGCCAGTTCTTC. It encodes CATSRDEGPRQFF.

This clonotype was seen repeatedly, ten times or more. The chain uses TRBV19 and TRBJ2-7; D is possibly TRBD2 (6 bases). Germline lookup yields CDR1 LNHDA and CDR2 SQIVND (reference sequence). The CDR3 runs 15 residues. The V gene lost 7 bases and the J gene lost 1 base, with 17 bases spanning the gap. This CDR3 is CASTSWGSGSYEQYF. The CDR3 DNA reads as TGTGCCAGTACCTCCTGGGGTAGCGGATCCTACGAGCAGTACTTC.

This clonotype was found many times. V and J are TRBV11-2 and TRBJ2-5; 8 bases match TRBD2. The CDR3 is 16 amino acids. Germline V gene lookup returns CDR1 SGHAT and CDR2 FQNNGV. V trimming: 0 bases; J trimming: 5 bases; junction bases outside the gene matches: 8. CDR3 DNA sequence: TGTGCCAGCAGCTTAGAGCCCAGCGGGAGATATGAGACCCAGTACTTC. Encoded protein: CASSLEPSGRYETQYF. The entire variable domain, with the rest obtained from reference TRBV11-2 and TRBJ2-5, is as follows: EAGVAQSPRYKIIEKRQSVAFWCNPISGHATLYWYQQILGQGPKLLIQFQNNGVVDDSQLPKDRFSAERLKGVDSTLKIQPAKLEDSAVYLCASSLEPSGRYETQYFGPGTRLLVL.

At least ten counts were recorded for this clonotype. The chain recombines TRBV6-1 with TRBJ2-3; D is unclear. CDR1 and CDR2 from the germline V gene are MNHNS and SASEGT. The CDR3 has 17 amino acids. The V gene lost 2 bases and the J gene lost 0 bases, with 15 bases spanning the gap. The CDR3 protein is CASSELGSTISTDTQYF. CDR3 bases: TGTGCCAGCAGTGAACTAGGCAGCACCATTAGCACAGATACGCAGTATTTT.

This clonotype was detected ten times or more. The chain joins TRBV5-1 to TRBJ2-7, with unresolved D. Germline-derived CDR1 and CDR2 are SGHRS and YFSETQ. Trimming took 1 base from V and 6 from J, leaving 11 bases between them. The CDR3 is made up of 13 amino acids. CDR3 sequence (DNA): TGCGCCAGCAGCTTGTACGGCACCATCGAGCAGTACTTC. Its translation is CASSLYGTIEQYF.

This clonotype was seen repeatedly, ten times or more. The CDR3 reads CASGGRTSTYEQYF. CDR3 nucleotide sequence: TGTGCCAGCGGTGGTCGGACTAGCACCTACGAGCAGTACTTC. V gene TRBV9 combines with J gene TRBJ2-7; 8 nucleotides match TRBD2. Losses at the gene ends were 7 bases for V and 2 bases for J; bases not matched to a gene: 8. Per the germline V gene, CDR1 is SGDLS and CDR2 is YYNGEE. The CDR3 spans 14 residues.

The rearrangement joins TRBV20-1 to TRBJ1-1; D is unresolved. CDR3 length: 11 amino acids. Between the trimmed V and J ends, which lost 5 bases and 3 bases, there was a span of 7 bases. The germline CDR1 and CDR2 sequences are DFQATT and SNEGSKA (reference sequence). The CDR3 DNA reads TGCAGTGCTCCACGGGACACTGAAGCTTTCTTT. This codes for CSAPRDTEAFF.

This clonotype was seen ten or more times. The chain carries TRBV7-8 and TRBJ2-1, with 8 positions matching TRBD1. There are 14 residues in the CDR3. The ends lost 5 bases at V and 3 bases at J; junction bases unmatched: 3. CDR1 is SGHVS, CDR2 FQNEAQ, per germline. The CDR3 loop reads CASSAQGGYNEQFF. The CDR3 DNA reads TGTGCCAGCAGCGCACAGGGGGGCTACAATGAGCAGTTCTTC.

This chain joins TRBV20-1 and TRBJ1-5, with TRBD1 matching over 8 bases. Trimming took 5 bases from V and 11 from J; bases not matched to a gene: 2. This CDR3 is 10 amino acids long. Germline V gives CDR1 DFQATT, CDR2 SNEGSKA (reference sequence). The CDR3: CSAAGGSQHF. The CDR3, as DNA: TGCAGTGCTGCAGGGGGCTCCCAGCATTTT.

A single count supports this clonotype. J is TRBJ1-1 and V is TRBV19; 7 positions agree with TRBD1. With V trimmed by 8 bases and J by 6 bases, 12 bases remained unmatched. This CDR3 has 14 amino acids. Germline CDR1 and CDR2: LNHDA and SQIVND (reference sequence). CDR3 DNA sequence: TGTGCCAGTGGTGGGGGGACAGTAGACTCTGAAGCTTTCTTT. Translating gives CASGGGTVDSEAFF.

As concerns this clonotype: This likely comes from a read error, as the CDR3 has no conserved phenylalanine or tryptophan at its end. Because the CDR3's place on the DNA is in doubt, the DNA is left out and the CDR3 is given as listed by TCRdb. The chain employs TRBV19 and TRBJ2-2; the DNA was not compared with TRBD1, the D call given in the table. The germline CDR1 and CDR2 sequences are LNHDA and SQIVND (reference sequence). The CDR3 sequence runs 14 residues, both termini included. CDR3 sequence: CASPPRQGHRGAVV.

In the case of this clonotype: The junction differs from germline at one of its ends, possibly a read error. This chain links TRBV10-3 with TRBJ2-3; a possible D gene is TRBD2 (5 bases). Germline values: CDR1 ENHRY, CDR2 SYGVKD. The CDR3 spans 15 residues. CDR3 in amino acids: CASSPTGLPTDTQYF. Written as DNA, the CDR3 is TGTGCCAGCAGTCCGACTGGACTCCCCACAGATACGCAGTATTTT.

To note about this clonotype: This clone may be a read error of a much larger clone one base away. The chain combines TRBV4-2 with TRBJ2-7; D is unclear. This CDR3 is built from 14 residues. Germline V gene lookup returns CDR1 LGHNA and CDR2 YNFKEQ. V was shortened by 0 bases and J by 2 bases, with 8 bases between the two germline ends. The CDR3, as DNA: TGTGCCAGCAGCCAAGAGCGGCTTGCCTACGAGCAGTACTTC. Its translation: CASSQERLAYEQYF.

On this clonotype itself: This CDR3 fails to terminate in the conserved phenylalanine or tryptophan, so it likely reflects a read error. The chain uses TRBV10-2 and TRBJ1-5; 7 nucleotides agree with TRBD1. CDR1 is WSHSY, CDR2 SAAADI, per germline. There are 13 residues in the CDR3. V lost 6 bases, J lost 7 bases, and 6 bases stayed unmatched. For the CDR3, the DNA is TGCGCCAGCAGAGTGACAGGGAGCCAGCCCCAGCATCTT. Translation gives CASRVTGSQPQHL.

In its sample, this clonotype was seen many times. V usage is TRBV20-1 and J usage is TRBJ2-7; 11 bases are shared with TRBD2. Losses at the gene ends were 4 bases for V and 6 bases for J; bases not matched to a gene: 8. Germline loops: CDR1 DFQATT, CDR2 SNEGSKA (reference sequence). The CDR3 consists of 14 residues. CDR3 nucleotide sequence: TGCAGTGCTAACCTTCCCGGGACTAGCGGCGAGCAGTACTTC. It codes for CSANLPGTSGEQYF.

This clonotype was seen repeatedly, ten times or more. This chain connects TRBV20-1 to TRBJ2-1, with 11 bases fitting TRBD2. The ends lost 3 bases at V and 15 bases at J; junction bases unmatched: 4. The germline V gene encodes CDR1 DFQATT and CDR2 SNEGSKA (reference sequence). The CDR3 contains 11 residues. Here the CDR3 reads CSASPGTSGFF. The DNA of the CDR3 is TGCAGTGCTAGTCCCGGGACTAGCGGGTTCTTC.

Only a few counts were recorded for this clonotype. The chain recombines TRBV7-6 with TRBJ1-2, with D hard to call. Germline CDR1 is SGHVS and CDR2 is FNYEAQ. This CDR3 has 13 amino acids. V lost 5 bases and J 4 bases, leaving 11 bases between the germline ends. The CDR3 DNA is TGTGCCAGCAGCCGCGGACTGCTCTATGGCTACACCTTC. This codes for CASSRGLLYGYTF.

The rearrangement links TRBV20-1 to TRBJ1-6; maybe TRBD1 (6 bases). Germline assignment: CDR1 DFQATT and CDR2 SNEGSKA (reference sequence). This CDR3 contains 12 residues. Between the trimmed V and J ends, which lost 3 bases and 6 bases, there was a span of 6 bases. CDR3 DNA sequence: TGCAGTGCTAGGACAGGTAATTCACCCCTCCACTTT. Translating it yields CSARTGNSPLHF.

In its sample, this clonotype was seen many times. The chain joins TRBV11-2 to TRBJ2-2; D is undetermined. Germline values: CDR1 SGHAT, CDR2 FQNNGV. The CDR3 length is 13 residues. Between the trimmed V and J ends, which lost 0 bases and 7 bases, there was a span of 6 bases. CDR3 in amino acids: CASSLEWGGELFF. CDR3 bases: TGTGCCAGCAGCTTAGAATGGGGCGGGGAGCTGTTTTTT.

This clonotype was recorded at least ten times. The J gene is TRBJ2-1, the V gene TRBV20-1, with D unresolved. The length of the CDR3 is 15 residues. Germline values: CDR1 DFQATT, CDR2 SNEGSKA (reference sequence). V was cut by 2 bases and J by 6 bases, with 17 bases left in between. CDR3 amino acids: CSARMSLRPLNEQFF. The CDR3 region has the DNA TGCAGTGCTAGAATGAGTCTTCGGCCGCTCAATGAGCAGTTCTTC.